The T cell receptor (beta chain) under discussion was sequenced for a study of blood T cell repertoires in COVID-19. Germline V lookup: CDR1 LGHDT, CDR2 YNNKEL (reference sequence). Trimming shortened V by 4 bases and J by 10 bases, and 13 bases separated the two germline ends. CDR3 length equals 12 residues. TCRdb's table, derived via immunoSEQ multiplex PCR, lists solely in-frame clones and lacks some. The top ten hold around 4% of the sample, which has a few hundred thousand clones, 80% to 90% seen once. This receptor was taken from a woman aged 40-49 years with acute COVID-19. Material for sequencing was PBMCs or T cells enriched from blood (not recorded which). The chain recombines TRBV3-1 (or the pseudogene TRBV3-2) with TRBJ1-1; D is ambiguous. CDR3 residues: CASSRDQRGAFF. As DNA, the CDR3 is TGTGCCAGCAGCCGAGATCAGCGGGGAGCTTTCTTT.